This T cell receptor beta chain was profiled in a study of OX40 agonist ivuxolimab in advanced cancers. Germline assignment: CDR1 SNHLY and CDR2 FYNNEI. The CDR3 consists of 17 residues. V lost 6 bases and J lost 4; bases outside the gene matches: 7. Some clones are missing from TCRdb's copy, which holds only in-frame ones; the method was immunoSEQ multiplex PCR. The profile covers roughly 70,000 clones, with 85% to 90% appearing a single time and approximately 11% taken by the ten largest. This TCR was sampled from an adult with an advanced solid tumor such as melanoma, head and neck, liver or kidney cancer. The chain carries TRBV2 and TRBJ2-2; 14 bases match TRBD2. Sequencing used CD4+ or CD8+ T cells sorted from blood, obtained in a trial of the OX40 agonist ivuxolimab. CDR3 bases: TGTGCCAGCAGGACTAGCGGGGGGGCCGTTGGCACCGGGGAGCTGTTTTTT. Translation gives CASRTSGGAVGTGELFF.